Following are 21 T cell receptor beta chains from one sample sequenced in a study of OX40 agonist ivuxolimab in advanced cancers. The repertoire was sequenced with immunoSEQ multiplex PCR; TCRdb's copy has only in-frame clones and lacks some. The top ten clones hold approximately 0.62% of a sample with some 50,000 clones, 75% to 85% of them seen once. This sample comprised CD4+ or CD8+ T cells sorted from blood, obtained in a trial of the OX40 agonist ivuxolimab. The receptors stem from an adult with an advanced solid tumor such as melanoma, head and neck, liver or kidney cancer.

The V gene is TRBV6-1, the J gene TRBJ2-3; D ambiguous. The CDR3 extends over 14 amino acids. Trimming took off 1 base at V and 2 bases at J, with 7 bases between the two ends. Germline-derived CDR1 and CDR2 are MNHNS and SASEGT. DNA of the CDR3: TGTGCCAGCAGTGAAGGACCAGCCACAGATACGCAGTATTTT. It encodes CASSEGPATDTQYF.

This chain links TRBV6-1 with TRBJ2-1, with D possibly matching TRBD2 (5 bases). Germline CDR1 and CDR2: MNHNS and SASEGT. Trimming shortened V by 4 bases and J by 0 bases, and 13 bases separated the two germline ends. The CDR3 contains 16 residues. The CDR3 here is CASSGAVSSSYNEQFF. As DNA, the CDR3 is TGTGCCAGCAGTGGAGCGGTTTCTAGCTCCTACAATGAGCAGTTCTTC.

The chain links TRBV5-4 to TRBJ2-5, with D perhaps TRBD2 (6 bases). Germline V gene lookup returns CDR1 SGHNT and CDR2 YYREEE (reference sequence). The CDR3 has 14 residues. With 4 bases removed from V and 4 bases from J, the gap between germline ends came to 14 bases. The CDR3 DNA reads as TGTGCCAGCAGCCAAGTGGGGGGAGCAGAGACCCAGTACTTC. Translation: CASSQVGGAETQYF.

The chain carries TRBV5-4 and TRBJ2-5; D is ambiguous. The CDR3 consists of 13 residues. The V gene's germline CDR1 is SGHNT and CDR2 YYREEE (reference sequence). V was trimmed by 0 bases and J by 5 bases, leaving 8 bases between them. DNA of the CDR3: TGTGCCAGCAGCTTGGAAAACGGGGAGACCCAGTACTTC. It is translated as CASSLENGETQYF.

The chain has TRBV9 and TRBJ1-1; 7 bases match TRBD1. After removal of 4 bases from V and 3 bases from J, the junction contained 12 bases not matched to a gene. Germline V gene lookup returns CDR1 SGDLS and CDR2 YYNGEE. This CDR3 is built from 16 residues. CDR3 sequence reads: CASSPGGLLGHTEAFF. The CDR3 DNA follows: TGTGCCAGCAGCCCAGGGGGGTTATTGGGACACACTGAAGCTTTCTTT.

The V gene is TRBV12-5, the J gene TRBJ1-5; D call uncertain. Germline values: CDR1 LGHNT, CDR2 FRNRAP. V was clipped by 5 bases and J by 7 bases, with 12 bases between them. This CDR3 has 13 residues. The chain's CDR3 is CASGNAEWQPQHF. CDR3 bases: TGTGCTAGTGGTAACGCCGAGTGGCAGCCCCAGCATTTT.

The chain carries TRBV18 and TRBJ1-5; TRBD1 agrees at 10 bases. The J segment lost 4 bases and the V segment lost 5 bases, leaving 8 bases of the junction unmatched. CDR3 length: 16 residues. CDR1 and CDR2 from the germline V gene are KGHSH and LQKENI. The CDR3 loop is CASSSTPGQGNQPQHF. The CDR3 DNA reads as TGTGCCAGCTCATCAACTCCGGGACAGGGGAATCAGCCCCAGCATTTT.

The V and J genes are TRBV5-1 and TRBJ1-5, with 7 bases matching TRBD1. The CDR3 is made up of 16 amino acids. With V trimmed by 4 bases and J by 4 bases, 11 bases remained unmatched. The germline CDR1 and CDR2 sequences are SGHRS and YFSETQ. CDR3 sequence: CASSPEGTVGNQPQHF. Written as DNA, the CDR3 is TGCGCCAGCAGCCCTGAAGGGACAGTGGGAAATCAGCCCCAGCATTTT.

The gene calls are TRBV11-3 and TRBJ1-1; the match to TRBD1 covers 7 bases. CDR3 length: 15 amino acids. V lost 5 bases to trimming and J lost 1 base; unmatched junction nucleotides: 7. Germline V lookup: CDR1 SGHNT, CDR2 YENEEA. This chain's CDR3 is CASSPRQGWNTEAFF. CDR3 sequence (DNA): TGTGCCAGCAGCCCCCGACAGGGATGGAACACTGAAGCTTTCTTT.

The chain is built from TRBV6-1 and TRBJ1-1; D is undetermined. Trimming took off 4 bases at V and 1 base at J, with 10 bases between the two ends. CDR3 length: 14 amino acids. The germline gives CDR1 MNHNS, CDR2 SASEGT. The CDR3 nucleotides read TGTGCCAGCAGTGTAAAGGAACAGAACACTGAAGCTTTCTTT. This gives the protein CASSVKEQNTEAFF.

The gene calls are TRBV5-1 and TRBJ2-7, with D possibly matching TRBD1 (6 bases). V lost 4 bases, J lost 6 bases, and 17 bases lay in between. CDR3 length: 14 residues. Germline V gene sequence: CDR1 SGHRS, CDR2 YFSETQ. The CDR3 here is CASSLTGTNPEQYF. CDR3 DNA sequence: TGCGCCAGCAGCCTAACCGGGACAAATCCCGAGCAGTACTTC.

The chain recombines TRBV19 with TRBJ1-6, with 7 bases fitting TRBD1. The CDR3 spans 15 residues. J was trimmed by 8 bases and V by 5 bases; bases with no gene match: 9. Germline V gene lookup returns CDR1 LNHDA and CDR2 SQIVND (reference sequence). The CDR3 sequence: CASSLYRGRDSPLHF. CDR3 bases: TGTGCCAGTAGTCTTTACAGGGGAAGGGATTCACCCCTCCACTTT.

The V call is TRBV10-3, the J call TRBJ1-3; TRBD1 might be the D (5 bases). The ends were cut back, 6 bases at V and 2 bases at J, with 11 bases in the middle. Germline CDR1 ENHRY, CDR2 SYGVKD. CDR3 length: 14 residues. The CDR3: CAISRGGPGNTIYF. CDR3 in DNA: TGTGCCATCAGCCGCGGGGGACCTGGAAACACCATATATTTT.

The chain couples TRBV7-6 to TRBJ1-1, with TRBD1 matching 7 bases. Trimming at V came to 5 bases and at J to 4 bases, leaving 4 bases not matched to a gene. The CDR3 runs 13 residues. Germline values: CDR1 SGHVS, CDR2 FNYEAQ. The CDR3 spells CASSSQGGTEAFF. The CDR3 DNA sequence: TGTGCCAGCAGCAGTCAGGGGGGCACTGAAGCTTTCTTT.

CDR3 protein: CASSPLFATNEKLFF. CDR3 coding DNA: TGTGCCAGTAGTCCCCTGTTTGCAACTAATGAAAAACTGTTTTTT. This rearrangement joins TRBV19 to TRBJ1-4, with no clear D. The CDR3 consists of 15 residues. V was shortened by 5 bases and J by 0 bases, with 10 bases between the two germline ends. Germline V gives CDR1 LNHDA, CDR2 SQIVND (reference sequence). Full variable domain (missing parts from reference TRBV19 and TRBJ1-4): DGGITQSPKYLFRKEGQNVTLSCEQNLNHDAMYWYRQDPGQGLRLIYYSQIVNDFQKGDIAEGYSVSREKKESFPLTVTSAQKNPTAFYLCASSPLFATNEKLFFGSGTQLSVL.

The CDR3 bases are TGTGCCAGCAGTTACGGACGGGATGAAAAACTGTTTTTT. Translating gives CASSYGRDEKLFF. The chain uses TRBV6-6 and TRBJ1-4; D is undetermined. CDR3 length equals 13 residues. In germline, CDR1 is MNHNY, CDR2 SVGAGI (reference sequence). V lost 2 bases, J lost 6 bases, and 7 bases lay in between.

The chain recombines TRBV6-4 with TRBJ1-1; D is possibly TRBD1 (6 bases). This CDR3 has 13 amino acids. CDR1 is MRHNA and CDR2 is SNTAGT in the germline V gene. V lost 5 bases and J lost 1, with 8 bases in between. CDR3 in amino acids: CASSSDRNTEAFF. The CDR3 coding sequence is TGTGCCAGCAGTTCGGACAGGAACACTGAAGCTTTCTTT.

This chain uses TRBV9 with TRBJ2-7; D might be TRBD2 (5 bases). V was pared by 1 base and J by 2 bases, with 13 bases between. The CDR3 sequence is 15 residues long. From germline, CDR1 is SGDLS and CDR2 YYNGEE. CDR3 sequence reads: CASSVNPGNAYEQYF. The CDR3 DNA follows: TGTGCCAGCAGCGTAAACCCGGGGAATGCCTACGAGCAGTACTTC.

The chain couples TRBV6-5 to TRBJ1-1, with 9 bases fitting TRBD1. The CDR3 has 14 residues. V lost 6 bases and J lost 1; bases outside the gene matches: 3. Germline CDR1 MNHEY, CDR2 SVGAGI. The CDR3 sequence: CASRKQGANTEAFF. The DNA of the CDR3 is TGTGCCAGCAGGAAACAGGGGGCGAACACTGAAGCTTTCTTT.

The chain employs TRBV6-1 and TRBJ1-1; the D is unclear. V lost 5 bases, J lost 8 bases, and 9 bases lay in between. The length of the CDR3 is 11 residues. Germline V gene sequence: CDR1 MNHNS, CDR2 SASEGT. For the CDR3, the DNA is TGTGCCAGCAGTTACGAATTAGAAGCTTTCTTT. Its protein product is CASSYELEAFF.

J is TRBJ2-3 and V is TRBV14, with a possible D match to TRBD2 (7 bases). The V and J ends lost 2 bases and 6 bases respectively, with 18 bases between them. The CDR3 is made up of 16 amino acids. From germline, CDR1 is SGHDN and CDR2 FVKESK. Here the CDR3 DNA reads TGTGCCAGCAGCCAAAGAATCGGGGGGCGATCGGATACGCAGTATTTT. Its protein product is CASSQRIGGRSDTQYF.